The present entry profiles one TCR beta chain with its context. Antigen: not known. Libraries were prepared by immunoSEQ multiplex PCR; TCRdb keeps only in-frame clonotypes and omits some of them. The sample has approximately 30,000 clones; 82% are singletons. This sample stems from a study of T cells in narcolepsy. Study observations and caveats: Autoreactive HCRT-specific and TRIB2-specific clonotypes were marked in same-patient CSF-versus-blood CD4+ comparisons. Blood of same and different patients, but not healthy controls, reportedly held recurring autoreactive clonotypes.

Germline lookup yields CDR1 MGHRA and CDR2 YSYEKL. V lost 2 bases, J lost 11 bases, and 12 bases stayed unmatched. The CDR3 is 17 amino acids. V is TRBV4-1 and J is TRBJ1-6; TRBD1 aligns across 10 bases. Sample: CD45RA- memory CD4+ T cells from PBMCs. The receptor was derived from a human donor with narcolepsy. The CDR3 is CASSQQAAGTGAAPLHF. The CDR3 nucleotides are TGCGCCAGCAGCCAACAGGCAGCCGGGACAGGGGCGGCACCCCTCCACTTT.